This paragraph covers one T cell receptor (beta chain) sequence. The clone's antigen remains unknown. Per-base quality was not reported, and no clone a single base away is much larger than it. This sample is part of a study of patients and donors after allogeneic stem cell transplantation (dated by TCRdb to about 2020). The CDR3 runs 13 amino acids, cysteine and phenylalanine included. Only the CDR3 DNA is retained, 39 bases long and in frame from the first base. Clipping removes 5 bases from V and 7 bases from J, with 5 as the unmatched junction base count. CDR1 and CDR2, looked up from the germline V gene, are KGHSH and LQKENI. The library was obtained by RT-PCR. Data came from a NextSeq 550. TCRdb reanalyzed the raw reads on its own, using fastp at Q25 for trimming and MiXCR for clone calling, and kept in-frame beta chains. Identical CDR3 protein sequences are pooled into one entry, listed with their most common genes and DNA. In this sample the table shows tens of thousands of distinct CDR3 sequences, more than 30% of which occur a single time. The biggest ten clones account for around 72% of the sample.

The sequence was collected from a human donor who was either an allogeneic HSCT recipient or a stem cell or donor lymphocyte infusion donor (not recorded which). It is not recorded whose cells these are; they may come from a transplant donor. Sequenced input: blood, either unsorted or a sorted T cell fraction (not recorded which). Recombination linked TRBV18 to TRBJ1-2, with 9 central nucleotides matching TRBD1. The DNA sequence is given as TGTGCCAGCTCAGAGGGACAGGGCGTTGGCTACACCTTC. Its coded protein is CASSEGQGVGYTF. Full variable domain (CDR3 extended with the reference TRBV18 and TRBJ1-2 proteins): NAGVMQNPRHLVRRRGQEARLRCSPMKGHSHVYWYRQLPEEGLKFMVYLQKENIIDESGMPKERFSAEFPKEGPSILRIQQVVRGDSAAYFCASSEGQGVGYTFGSGTRLTVV.